These 24 T cell receptor beta chains originate from one sample sequenced in a study of blood T cell repertoires in COVID-19. The assay was immunoSEQ multiplex PCR, and TCRdb's table has in-frame clones only and misses some. This sample has about 330,000 clones, with approximately 84% found just once. The specimen was PBMCs or T cells enriched from blood (not recorded which). The receptors stem from a woman aged 25 to 45 who had recovered from COVID-19.

J is TRBJ2-1 and V is TRBV4-1, with 9 positions matching TRBD2. CDR1 and CDR2 (germline): MGHRA, YSYEKL. The CDR3 totals 15 residues. The ends lost 4 bases at V and 6 bases at J; junction bases unmatched: 7. CDR3 protein: CASSLRGGSSNEQFF. Here the CDR3 DNA reads TGCGCCAGCAGCCTGCGGGGGGGCTCTTCCAATGAGCAGTTCTTC.

The CDR3 nucleotides read TGTGCCAGCAGTGAAGAGGGGGGGTCGCGTTTGGAGACCCAGTACTTC. This encodes CASSEEGGSRLETQYF. V and J are TRBV2 and TRBJ2-5; weak D call: TRBD2 (7 bases). The germline V and J ends were trimmed by 1 base and 5 bases, with 17 bases remaining between them. The CDR3 spans 16 residues. Germline assignment: CDR1 SNHLY and CDR2 FYNNEI.

The V gene is TRBV28, the J gene TRBJ1-2; TRBD1 matches at 7 bases. In germline, CDR1 is MDHEN, CDR2 SYDVKM. The CDR3 length is 13 residues. Germline trimming cut 3 bases from V and 4 bases from J; bases unmatched to any gene: 2. CDR3 residues: CASSFGTVYGYTF. The CDR3 coding sequence is TGTGCCAGCAGTTTCGGGACAGTCTATGGCTACACCTTC.

V and J are TRBV19 and TRBJ1-3; D may be TRBD1 (5 bases). This CDR3 is 11 amino acids long. CDR1 is LNHDA and CDR2 is SQIVND in the germline V gene (reference sequence). V dropped 3 bases and J dropped 10 bases, with 7 bases sitting between them. In DNA, the CDR3 is TGTGCCAGTAGTATCCGGACAACCATATATTTT. As protein: CASSIRTTIYF.

The rearrangement joins TRBV28 to TRBJ2-7; D may be TRBD2 (7 bases). CDR3 length: 15 residues. Trimming took off 6 bases at V and 7 bases at J, with 22 bases between the two ends. CDR1 and CDR2 (germline): MDHEN, SYDVKM. The CDR3 DNA is TGTGCCAGCAGCCGGACCGCCGGGGGGCTGGGGGAGCAGTACTTC. Amino acids: CASSRTAGGLGEQYF.

V is TRBV28 and J is TRBJ1-1; D unresolved. This CDR3 contains 15 residues. Germline V gene sequence: CDR1 MDHEN, CDR2 SYDVKM. V shed 5 bases and J shed 0 bases, with 13 bases lying between them. CDR3 DNA: TGTGCCAGCAGTCCTCACAGCCAAGTGAACACTGAAGCTTTCTTT. The encoded protein is CASSPHSQVNTEAFF.

The chain joins TRBV4-1 to TRBJ1-6; unclear D gene. The CDR3 is 14 amino acids. V shed 1 base and J shed 7 bases, with 8 bases lying between them. CDR1 MGHRA and CDR2 YSYEKL come from the germline V gene. CDR3 DNA: TGCGCCAGCAGCCAAGTAGTCGAGAATTCACCCCTCCACTTT. It codes for CASSQVVENSPLHF.

The V gene is TRBV5-1, the J gene TRBJ2-7; TRBD1 might be the D (6 bases). The CDR3 loop spans 17 amino acids. CDR1 SGHRS and CDR2 YFSETQ come from the germline V gene. V lost 0 bases and J lost 4, with 20 bases in between. The CDR3 loop is CASSLESGGWDKYEQYF. CDR3 nucleotide sequence: TGCGCCAGCAGCTTGGAAAGTGGGGGCTGGGATAAATACGAGCAGTACTTC.

CDR3 nucleotide sequence: TGCGCCAGCAGCTTCTCGGACACAAAGAACACTGAAGCTTTCTTT. It is translated as CASSFSDTKNTEAFF. This chain uses TRBV5-1 with TRBJ1-1; possibly TRBD1 for D (5 bases). This CDR3 is built from 15 residues. The germline V and J ends were trimmed by 2 bases and 1 base, with 12 bases remaining between them. Germline assignment: CDR1 SGHRS and CDR2 YFSETQ.

This rearrangement joins TRBV3-1 (or the pseudogene TRBV3-2) to TRBJ1-5; D possibly corresponds to TRBD1 (6 bases). Germline CDR1 reads LGHDT; CDR2 reads YNNKEL (reference sequence). Trimming left V 0 bases short and J 0 bases short, with 18 bases between. The CDR3 is made up of 19 amino acids. CDR3 sequence: CASSQEKPPGHISNQPQHF. The CDR3 coding sequence is TGTGCCAGCAGCCAAGAGAAGCCCCCGGGACACATTAGCAATCAGCCCCAGCATTTT.

This clone occurred a few times. The chain uses TRBV28 and TRBJ1-5; TRBD1 matches 10 bases. Germline lookup yields CDR1 MDHEN and CDR2 SYDVKM. The CDR3 totals 16 residues. V shed 4 bases and J 7 bases; nucleotides not matched to a gene: 10. CDR3 protein: CASSSPEGQGGQPQHF. In DNA form, the CDR3 reads TGTGCCAGCAGTTCCCCGGAAGGACAGGGGGGCCAGCCCCAGCATTTT.

V is TRBV9 and J is TRBJ2-3; weak D call: TRBD2 (6 bases). From germline, CDR1 is SGDLS and CDR2 YYNGEE. CDR3 length equals 15 residues. The V end was cut by 0 bases, the J end by 5 bases, with 13 bases between. CDR3 in DNA: TGTGCCAGCAGCGTAGGAGTCATGGGGGGAGATACGCAGTATTTT. It is translated as CASSVGVMGGDTQYF.

This rearrangement joins TRBV6-5 to TRBJ1-2; tentative D call: TRBD1 (5 bases). CDR1 MNHEY and CDR2 SVGAGI come from the germline V gene. The CDR3 runs 15 residues. V was clipped by 8 bases and J by 3 bases, with 19 bases between them. The CDR3 DNA reads TGTGCCAGCTCCCCAAGCCAGGGTTGGGACTATGGCTACACCTTC. It is translated as CASSPSQGWDYGYTF.

This chain joins TRBV28 and TRBJ1-2, with a tentative D call TRBD1 (5 bases). The CDR3 consists of 13 residues. V was pared by 5 bases and J by 4 bases, with 11 bases between. Per germline, CDR1 MDHEN and CDR2 SYDVKM. The DNA of the CDR3 is TGTGCCAGCAGTCCGCAGGGCGGCTATGGCTACACCTTC. Its protein is CASSPQGGYGYTF.

This clone has a handful of counts. The chain links TRBV6-5 to TRBJ1-6; possibly TRBD1 for D (6 bases). The V gene lost 0 bases and the J gene lost 6 bases, with 6 bases spanning the gap. The germline V gene has CDR1 MNHEY and CDR2 SVGAGI. This CDR3 is built from 14 residues. The chain's CDR3 is CASSYSDSNSPLHF. The CDR3 DNA reads TGTGCCAGCAGTTACTCGGACAGTAATTCACCCCTCCACTTT.

The chain couples TRBV28 to TRBJ1-5; 7 positions agree with TRBD1. V dropped 8 bases and J dropped 0; count of bases not matched to a gene: 13. The CDR3 is 17 amino acids. Germline V lookup: CDR1 MDHEN, CDR2 SYDVKM. DNA of the CDR3: TGTGCCAGCGCCCCCCGGGACAGCGCTTATAGCAATCAGCCCCAGCATTTT. It translates to CASAPRDSAYSNQPQHF.

The chain recombines TRBV12-3 or TRBV12-4 with TRBJ2-7; a possible D gene is TRBD1 (6 bases). The length of the CDR3 is 13 residues. With 5 bases removed from V and 6 bases from J, the gap between germline ends came to 14 bases. The CDR3 here is CASSASQGGEQYF. The CDR3 DNA follows: TGTGCCAGCAGTGCCTCACAGGGCGGCGAGCAGTACTTC.

The rearrangement uses TRBV4-1 and TRBJ2-4; 8 bases align to TRBD2. V trimming: 3 bases; J trimming: 2 bases; junction bases outside the gene matches: 12. Germline CDR1 MGHRA, CDR2 YSYEKL. The length of the CDR3 is 18 residues. The CDR3 nucleotides read TGCGCCAGCAGCCAGGCCACACGGGGGGGCGGGACCAAAAACATTCAGTACTTC. Translated, it gives CASSQATRGGGTKNIQYF.

CDR3 residues: CASSPRTGQQETQYF. CDR3 coding DNA: TGTGCCAGCAGCCCTCGGACAGGGCAACAAGAGACCCAGTACTTC. The gene calls are TRBV9 and TRBJ2-5, with 8 bases lining up with TRBD1. The CDR3 is 15 amino acids. With V trimmed by 4 bases and J by 2 bases, 7 bases remained unmatched. Per germline, CDR1 SGDLS and CDR2 YYNGEE.

CDR3 coding DNA: TGTGCCAGCAGCTTAGACCCGGAGGGGTCACCCCTCCACTTT. Its protein product is CASSLDPEGSPLHF. This chain links TRBV11-2 with TRBJ1-6; TRBD1 might be the D (5 bases). Trimming pared 0 bases from V and 10 bases from J, leaving 10 bases between. The germline V gene encodes CDR1 SGHAT and CDR2 FQNNGV. The CDR3 consists of 14 residues.

V and J are TRBV28 and TRBJ1-2, with 8 bases matching TRBD1. Germline CDR1 and CDR2: MDHEN and SYDVKM. Trimming removed 3 bases from V and 2 bases from J; junction bases left unmatched: 8. The CDR3 is 16 amino acids. The CDR3 DNA sequence: TGTGCCAGCAGTTTGGGCGGACAGGGCTTAAACTATGGCTACACCTTC. This encodes CASSLGGQGLNYGYTF.

The chain is built from TRBV18 and TRBJ1-4, with D maybe TRBD1 (5 bases). The CDR3 sequence is 14 residues long. Germline V lookup: CDR1 KGHSH, CDR2 LQKENI. Trimming pared 4 bases from V and 3 bases from J, leaving 9 bases between. The CDR3 protein is CASSHRQPNEKLFF. As DNA, the CDR3 is TGTGCCAGCTCACACAGACAGCCTAATGAAAAACTGTTTTTT.

CDR3 amino acids: CASSTSGAQETQYF. CDR3 in DNA: TGTGCCAGCAGCACTAGCGGGGCCCAAGAGACCCAGTACTTC. This chain links TRBV5-4 with TRBJ2-5, with 10 bases that match TRBD2. Germline-derived CDR1 and CDR2 are SGHNT and YYREEE (reference sequence). The CDR3 runs to 14 residues. V lost 4 bases and J lost 1; bases outside the gene matches: 1.

The V gene is TRBV9, the J gene TRBJ1-2; no clear D. The length of the CDR3 is 13 residues. CDR1 and CDR2 from the germline V gene are SGDLS and YYNGEE. Trimming removed 0 bases at V and 2 bases at J, with 5 bases between. This chain's CDR3 is CASSVGGNYGYTF. The CDR3 DNA follows: TGTGCCAGCAGCGTAGGCGGAAACTATGGCTACACCTTC. The full variable domain, in which reference TRBV9 and TRBJ1-2 provide the parts outside the CDR3, is DSGVTQTPKHLITATGQRVTLRCSPRSGDLSVYWYQQSLDQGLQFLIQYYNGEERAKGNILERFSAQQFPDLHSELNLSSLELGDSALYFCASSVGGNYGYTFGSGTRLTVV.